The 31 T cell receptor beta chains in this list originate from one sample, sequenced in a study of identical twins. MiXCR, applied by TCRdb to the 5' RACE reads, yields one record per CDR3 protein. The sample gives some 500,000 distinct CDR3 sequences, 13% to 15% of which show up once; 0.8% to 1% is in the top ten. The same sample was also studied in work on yellow fever vaccine responses in identical twins.

The specimen sequenced was CD4+ T cells sorted from blood. All receptors derive from a woman aged 18-35 years in good health.

This clonotype was seen a few times. CDR3 in DNA: TGTGCCTGGATGAGCCGGACCCGGGGAGATACGCAGTATTTT. Amino acids: CAWMSRTRGDTQYF. The chain uses TRBV30 and TRBJ2-3, with D possibly TRBD2 on 5 matching bases. CDR3 length: 14 residues. V was shortened by 4 bases and J by 5 bases, with 16 bases between the two germline ends. Germline V gives CDR1 GTSNPN, CDR2 SVGIG (reference sequence). Variable domain in full (rest from reference TRBV30 and TRBJ2-3): SQTIHQWPATLVQPVGSPLSLECTVEGTSNPNLYWYRQAAGRGLQLLFYSVGIGQISSEVPQNLSASRPQDRQFILSSKKLLLSDSGFYLCAWMSRTRGDTQYFGPGTRLTVL.

This sequence joins TRBV29-1 and TRBJ2-3, with D possibly being TRBD1 (5 bases). Trimming stripped 6 bases from V and 7 bases from J, with 8 bases between. The CDR3 length is 10 residues. Germline CDR1 SQVTM, CDR2 ANQGSEA. In nucleotides, the CDR3 is TGCAGCGTCGACAGCAATACGCAGTATTTT. Its translation is CSVDSNTQYF.

This clonotype has just a few counts. One end of the junction varies from germline; a read error may be responsible. J is TRBJ1-6 and V is TRBV11-1; unclear D gene. In germline, CDR1 is SGHAT, CDR2 FQDESV (reference sequence). The CDR3 contains 12 residues. CDR3 in DNA: TGTGCCAGCAGCTCTTATACTTCACCCCTCCACTTT. Amino acids: CASSSYTSPLHF.

This sequence joins TRBV18 and TRBJ2-1; the match to TRBD2 covers 10 bases. The CDR3 extends over 15 amino acids. J was trimmed by 7 bases and V by 2 bases; bases with no gene match: 5. Germline V gene data show CDR1 as KGHSH and CDR2 as LQKENI. The CDR3 bases are TGTGCCAGCTCACCAGCTAGCGGGAGTCTGAATGAGCAGTTCTTC. It codes for CASSPASGSLNEQFF.

This sequence joins TRBV5-8 and TRBJ2-1, with 13 bases lining up with TRBD2. This CDR3 has 15 amino acids. V shed 3 bases and J 9 bases; nucleotides not matched to a gene: 6. Germline values: CDR1 SGHTS, CDR2 YDEGEE. CDR3 sequence (DNA): TGTGCCAGCAGCTCTACTAGCGGGGGGGCCTTTGAGCAGTTCTTC. Its protein product is CASSSTSGGAFEQFF.

The V and J genes are TRBV11-1 and TRBJ2-7; weak D call: TRBD2 (6 bases). V lost 5 bases and J 1 base, leaving 24 bases between the germline ends. The germline gives CDR1 SGHAT, CDR2 FQDESV (reference sequence). The CDR3 spans 18 residues. As DNA, the CDR3 is TGTGCCAGCAGCCCCGTAGGTAGCGGCTTGGCCCTTTCCTACGAGCAGTACTTC. It yields the protein CASSPVGSGLALSYEQYF.

CDR3: CASKSTGVNGELFF. The CDR3 DNA sequence: TGTGCCAGCAAGAGTACAGGGGTTAACGGGGAGCTGTTTTTT. The chain recombines TRBV12-3 or TRBV12-4 with TRBJ2-2; 7 nucleotides agree with TRBD1. The CDR3 covers 14 residues. Trimming took 7 bases from V and 7 from J; bases not matched to a gene: 9.

This clonotype was picked up many times. The chain is built from TRBV7-9 and TRBJ2-3; 7 bases match TRBD1. The CDR3 spans 16 residues. The trim removed 7 bases at V and 3 bases at J, leaving 13 bases unmatched. Germline CDR1 SEHNR, CDR2 FQNEAQ (reference sequence). Here the CDR3 reads CASTSGTDNPTDTQYF. The CDR3 coding sequence is TGTGCCAGCACATCCGGGACAGACAACCCTACAGATACGCAGTATTTT. Full variable domain (missing parts from reference TRBV7-9 and TRBJ2-3): DTGVSQNPRHKITKRGQNVTFRCDPISEHNRLYWYRQTLGQGPEFLTYFQNEAQLEKSRLLSDRFSAERPKGSFSTLEIQRTEQGDSAMYLCASTSGTDNPTDTQYFGPGTRLTVL.

This clonotype showed up just a few times. The gene calls are TRBV15 and TRBJ2-7; D gene ambiguous. This CDR3 has 14 amino acids. CDR1 is LNHNV and CDR2 is YYDKDF in the germline V gene (reference sequence). V was shortened by 0 bases and J by 0 bases, with 6 bases between the two germline ends. CDR3 nucleotides: TGTGCCACCAGCAGAGAGCACAGCTCCTACGAGCAGTACTTC. Translated, it gives CATSREHSSYEQYF.

The sample holds many counts of this clonotype. The rearrangement links TRBV15 to TRBJ2-3; no firm D call. CDR1 LNHNV and CDR2 YYDKDF come from the germline V gene (reference sequence). V was cut by 1 base and J by 5 bases, with 4 bases left in between. The length of the CDR3 is 12 residues. For the CDR3, the DNA is TGTGCCACCAGCAGAGTTGGAGATACGCAGTATTTT. Protein sequence: CATSRVGDTQYF.

The chain couples TRBV4-3 to TRBJ2-5, with D unclear. Germline CDR1 reads LGHNA; CDR2 reads YSLEER. Trimming removed 0 bases from V and 1 base from J, with 6 bases in between. The CDR3 extends over 14 amino acids. This chain's CDR3 is CASSQEHPQETQYF. Here the CDR3 DNA reads TGCGCCAGCAGCCAAGAACACCCCCAAGAGACCCAGTACTTC.

In this sample, this clonotype turned up a few times. This chain connects TRBV4-3 to TRBJ2-3; TRBD2 aligns across 14 bases. The V gene's germline CDR1 is LGHNA and CDR2 YSLEER. CDR3 length equals 20 residues. J gave up 3 bases and V 4 bases, and 15 bases lay outside the gene matches. The CDR3 spells CASSLFGLVGTSGSTDTQYF. CDR3 bases: TGCGCCAGCAGCCTTTTCGGTTTGGTGGGGACTAGCGGGAGTACAGATACGCAGTATTTT.

A few counts support this clonotype. This sequence joins TRBV7-2 and TRBJ2-3; TRBD1 matches 12 bases. CDR1 and CDR2 from the germline V gene are SGHTA and FQGNSA. V gave up 1 base and J gave up 7 bases; unmatched junction bases: 9. The CDR3 contains 17 residues. CDR3 region: CASSLVGGTGGMNTQYF. The CDR3 coding sequence is TGTGCCAGCAGCTTAGTAGGGGGGACAGGGGGCATGAATACGCAGTATTTT.

This clonotype was found a few times. The rearrangement uses TRBV3-1 and TRBJ1-2, with 9 bases fitting TRBD1. V shed 2 bases and J 8 bases; nucleotides not matched to a gene: 6. This CDR3 has 14 amino acids. Germline CDR1 LGHDT, CDR2 YNNKEL (reference sequence). CDR3 nucleotide sequence: TGTGCCAGCAGCCAATCACAGGGGGCTAGGGGCTACACCTTC. Translating gives CASSQSQGARGYTF.

V gene TRBV6-4 combines with J gene TRBJ2-7, with TRBD1 identical over 8 bases. This CDR3 spans 17 amino acids. In germline, CDR1 is MRHNA, CDR2 SNTAGT. The J segment lost 8 bases and the V segment lost 0 bases, leaving 15 bases of the junction unmatched. DNA for the CDR3: TGTGCCAGCAGTGACTCCACTTCCCGACAGGGGATTCTCAAGCAGTACTTC. It translates to CASSDSTSRQGILKQYF.

This chain links TRBV19 with TRBJ2-2; 7 nucleotides align to TRBD1. CDR1 and CDR2 (germline): LNHDA, SQIVND (reference sequence). Trimming took 7 bases from V and 4 from J; bases not matched to a gene: 9. The CDR3 consists of 15 residues. The CDR3 DNA follows: TGTGCCAGTACCCGACAGGGCGTAAGCACCGGGGAGCTGTTTTTT. This sequence encodes CASTRQGVSTGELFF.

J is TRBJ2-2 and V is TRBV11-2; the D is unclear. V was cut by 5 bases and J by 3 bases, with 10 bases left in between. The CDR3 consists of 14 residues. Germline-derived CDR1 and CDR2 are SGHAT and FQNNGV. CDR3 region: CASSQNIDTGELFF. Here the CDR3 DNA reads TGTGCCAGCAGCCAGAACATTGACACCGGGGAGCTGTTTTTT.

The V call is TRBV5-1, the J call TRBJ2-1; TRBD2 matches at 9 bases. The CDR3 runs to 14 residues. The germline CDR1 and CDR2 sequences are SGHRS and YFSETQ. V lost 5 bases and J lost 4; bases outside the gene matches: 4. CDR3 loop: CASSVAGEYNEQFF. Here the CDR3 DNA reads TGCGCCAGCAGTGTAGCGGGGGAATACAATGAGCAGTTCTTC.

The chain employs TRBV29-1 and TRBJ2-2; D perhaps matches TRBD1 (5 bases). Trimming pared 4 bases from V and 0 bases from J, leaving 12 bases between. Germline V lookup: CDR1 SQVTM, CDR2 ANQGSEA. The CDR3 consists of 15 residues. CDR3 sequence: CSVVPGFTNTGELFF. CDR3 coding DNA: TGCAGCGTTGTCCCAGGGTTTACGAACACCGGGGAGCTGTTTTTT.

This clonotype was seen more than once but under ten times. The V call is TRBV7-8, the J call TRBJ2-3; TRBD1 aligns across 7 bases. CDR3 length: 15 amino acids. The germline V gene encodes CDR1 SGHVS and CDR2 FQNEAQ. The V and J ends lost 3 bases and 1 base, in that order; junction bases with no gene match: 4. The CDR3 sequence is CASSLDRFGTDTQYF. CDR3 bases: TGTGCCAGCAGCTTGGACAGGTTCGGCACAGATACGCAGTATTTT.

This clonotype was detected ten times or more. The chain links TRBV18 to TRBJ2-1, with 7 positions matching TRBD2. This CDR3 region has 17 residues. V lost 4 bases, J lost 7 bases, and 16 bases stayed unmatched. Looked up from germline, CDR1 is KGHSH and CDR2 is LQKENI. In DNA, the CDR3 is TGTGCCAGCTCACGACCTCTGGCTGGCGGGAGATCGAATGAGCAGTTCTTC. Its protein product is CASSRPLAGGRSNEQFF.

This clonotype was picked up a small number of times. The CDR3 region has the DNA TGTGCCAGCAGCTTAGCCTACAGGGAGTCTACCTATGGCTACACCTTC. Its protein product is CASSLAYRESTYGYTF. The J gene is TRBJ1-2, the V gene TRBV7-2, with a possible D match to TRBD1 (6 bases). Germline V gene lookup returns CDR1 SGHTA and CDR2 FQGNSA. Trimming left V 0 bases short and J 4 bases short, with 15 bases between. CDR3 length: 16 residues.

This clonotype has a count of ten or more. This sequence joins TRBV29-1 and TRBJ2-7; 7 nucleotides line up with TRBD1. V lost 7 bases to trimming and J lost 2 bases; unmatched junction nucleotides: 2. Per germline, CDR1 SQVTM and CDR2 ANQGSEA. The CDR3 extends over 11 amino acids. CDR3 in DNA: TGCAGCGGTGGGACAGCCTACGAGCAGTACTTC. This sequence encodes CSGGTAYEQYF.

In its sample, this clonotype was seen a few times. V usage is TRBV7-9 and J usage is TRBJ2-3; D uncertain. Germline V gene sequence: CDR1 SEHNR, CDR2 FQNEAQ (reference sequence). The CDR3 is made up of 17 amino acids. Trimming shortened V by 5 bases and J by 2 bases, and 20 bases separated the two germline ends. CDR3 sequence: CASSPLLVGGNTDTQYF. The CDR3 DNA reads TGTGCCAGCAGCCCGCTTCTTGTGGGTGGAAACACAGATACGCAGTATTTT.

This clonotype was found a few times. The DNA of the CDR3 is TGTGCCAGCAGCTTAAGTATTGGCGGACCCAGCACAGATACGCAGTATTTT. Encoded protein: CASSLSIGGPSTDTQYF. The J gene is TRBJ2-3, the V gene TRBV7-3; D is ambiguous. Per the germline V gene, CDR1 is SGHTA and CDR2 is FQGTGA. Trimming removed 1 base from V and 0 bases from J, with 14 bases in between. The CDR3 covers 17 residues. Combining the CDR3 with reference TRBV7-3 and TRBJ2-3 gives the whole variable domain GAGVSQTPSNKVTEKGKYVELRCDPISGHTALYWYRQSLGQGPEFLIYFQGTGAADDSGLPNDRFFAVRPEGSVSTLKIQRTERGDSAVYLCASSLSIGGPSTDTQYFGPGTRLTVL.

This chain links TRBV6-1 with TRBJ2-6; perhaps TRBD1 as D (6 bases). Germline CDR1 and CDR2: MNHNS and SASEGT. V gave up 8 bases and J gave up 0 bases, with 14 bases separating them. This CDR3 spans 16 amino acids. The CDR3 DNA is TGTGCCAGCGGTGGACAGCTGATCTCTGGGGCCAACGTCCTGACTTTC. Protein sequence: CASGGQLISGANVLTF.

The chain combines TRBV4-1 with TRBJ2-1; TRBD1 aligns across 9 bases. With V trimmed by 1 base and J by 10 bases, 11 bases remained unmatched. CDR1 is MGHRA, CDR2 YSYEKL, per germline. CDR3 length: 16 amino acids. DNA of the CDR3: TGCGCCAGCAGCCAAGTAGGGGACAGGGTTATTGGAGAGCAGTTCTTC. It codes for CASSQVGDRVIGEQFF.

This chain joins TRBV18 and TRBJ2-7; D gene unclear. In germline, CDR1 is KGHSH, CDR2 LQKENI. Trimming pared 0 bases from V and 2 bases from J, leaving 5 bases between. The CDR3 sequence is 13 residues long. The CDR3 region is CASSPPAAYEQYF. CDR3 nucleotide sequence: TGTGCCAGCTCACCACCGGCAGCCTACGAGCAGTACTTC.

The CDR3 bases are TGTGCCAGCAGTCCTGGGACGCTCGGGGAGCTGTTTTTT. The encoded protein is CASSPGTLGELFF. This sequence joins TRBV2 and TRBJ2-2; the D call may be TRBD1 or TRBD2 (5 bases each). The CDR3 totals 13 residues. The germline V and J ends were trimmed by 5 bases and 7 bases, with 11 bases remaining between them. CDR1 and CDR2 (germline): SNHLY, FYNNEI.

This clonotype appeared many times. The CDR3 protein is CASSLLGEGSQPQHF. In DNA form, the CDR3 reads TGTGCCAGCAGCTTGCTGGGGGAAGGGAGCCAGCCCCAGCATTTT. The chain couples TRBV5-5 to TRBJ1-5, with D possibly matching TRBD1 (5 bases). The length of the CDR3 is 15 residues. Germline V gene sequence: CDR1 SGHKS, CDR2 YYEKEE (reference sequence). Trimming left V 1 base short and J 7 bases short, with 15 bases between.

The CDR3 DNA is TGTGCCAGCAGACCACTCCAGGAGGGTTACGAGCAGTACTTC. Its translation is CASRPLQEGYEQYF. The rearrangement joins TRBV6-1 to TRBJ2-7, with a tentative D call TRBD2 (6 bases). Germline loops: CDR1 MNHNS, CDR2 SASEGT. The length of the CDR3 is 14 residues. Trimming shortened V by 6 bases and J by 4 bases, and 16 bases separated the two germline ends.